This TCR beta chain originates from a study of blood T cell repertoires in COVID-19. Study background: The cDNA or gDNA used as material had been derived from T cells, B-cell-depleted T cells, or PBMCs.

Method: immunoSEQ multiplex PCR; TCRdb's copy keeps in-frame clones and lacks some. This table holds about 120,000 clones, over 60% found once. Per the germline V gene, CDR1 is SEHNR and CDR2 is FQNEAQ (reference sequence). The V end lost 2 bases, the J end lost 8 bases, and 9 bases lay between the germline ends. The CDR3 is 12 amino acids. Sample: peripheral blood. The TCR comes from a human donor in a cohort sampled during active COVID-19. The chain links TRBV7-9 to TRBJ1-2, with D maybe TRBD1 (6 bases). The CDR3 loop is CASSLTDRGYTF. CDR3 sequence (DNA): TGTGCCAGCAGCTTAACGGACAGAGGCTACACCTTC.